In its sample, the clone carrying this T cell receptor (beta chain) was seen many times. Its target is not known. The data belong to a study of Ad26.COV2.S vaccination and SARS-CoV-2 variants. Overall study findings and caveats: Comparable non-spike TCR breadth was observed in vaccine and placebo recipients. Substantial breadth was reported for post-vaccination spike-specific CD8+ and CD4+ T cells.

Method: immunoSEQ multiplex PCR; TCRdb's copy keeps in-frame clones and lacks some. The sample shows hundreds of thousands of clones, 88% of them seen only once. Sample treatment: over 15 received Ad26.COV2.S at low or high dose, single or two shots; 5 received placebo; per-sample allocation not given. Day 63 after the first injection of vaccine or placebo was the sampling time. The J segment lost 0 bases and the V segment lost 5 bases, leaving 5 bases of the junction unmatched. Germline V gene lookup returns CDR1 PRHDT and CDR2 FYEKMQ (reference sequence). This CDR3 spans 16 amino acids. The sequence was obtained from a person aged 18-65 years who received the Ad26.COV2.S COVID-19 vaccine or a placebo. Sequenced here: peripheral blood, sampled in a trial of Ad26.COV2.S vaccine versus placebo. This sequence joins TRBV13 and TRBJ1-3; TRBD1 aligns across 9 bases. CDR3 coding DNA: TGTGCCAGCAGCGCCGGGACAGGGTTCTCTGGAAACACCATATATTTT. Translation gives CASSAGTGFSGNTIYF.